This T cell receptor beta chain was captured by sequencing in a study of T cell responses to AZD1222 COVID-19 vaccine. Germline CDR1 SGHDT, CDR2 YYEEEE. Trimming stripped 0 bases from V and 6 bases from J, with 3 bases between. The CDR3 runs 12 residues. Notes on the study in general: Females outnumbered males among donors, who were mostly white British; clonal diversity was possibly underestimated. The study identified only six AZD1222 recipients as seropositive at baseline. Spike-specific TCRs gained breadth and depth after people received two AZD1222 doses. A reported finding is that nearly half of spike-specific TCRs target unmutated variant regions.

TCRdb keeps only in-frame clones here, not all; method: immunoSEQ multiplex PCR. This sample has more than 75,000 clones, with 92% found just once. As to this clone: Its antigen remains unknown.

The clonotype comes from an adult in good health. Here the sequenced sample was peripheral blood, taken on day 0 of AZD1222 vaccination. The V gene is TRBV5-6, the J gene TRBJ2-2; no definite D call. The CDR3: CASSLGSGELFF. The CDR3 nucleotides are TGTGCCAGCAGCTTGGGTTCCGGGGAGCTGTTTTTT. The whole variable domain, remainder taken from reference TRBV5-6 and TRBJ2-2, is DAGVTQSPTHLIKTRGQQVTLRCSPKSGHDTVSWYQQALGQGPQFIFQYYEEEERQRGNFPDRFSGHQFPNYSSELNVNALLLGDSALYLCASSLGSGELFFGEGSRLTVL.